This TCR beta chain was sequenced in a study of blood T cell repertoires in COVID-19. As for the study in general: From the United States, Italy and Spain came samples of acute and convalescent COVID-19. T cells, B-cell-depleted T cells, or PBMCs provided the cDNA or gDNA that served as material.

As originally analysed: Amplified reference gene primers provided the basis for estimating nucleated cell counts. The protocol was immunoSEQ multiplex PCR, while the TCRdb copy is restricted to in-frame clones and leaves out a portion. That table is the source of V, J and clone size, and D and trimming were worked out from the DNA. The table includes around 190,000 clones, around 80% detected once. Sequenced material: peripheral blood. This TCR was sampled from a human donor in a cohort sampled during active COVID-19.

The DNA for the CDR3 is TGTGCCAGCAGCCCGAGGGACTGGACCTACGAGCAGTACTTC. Encoded protein: CASSPRDWTYEQYF. This rearrangement joins TRBV7-9 to TRBJ2-7; maybe TRBD2 (6 bases). V was pared by 5 bases and J by 2 bases, with 13 bases between. CDR1 is SEHNR and CDR2 is FQNEAQ in the germline V gene (reference sequence). The CDR3 has 14 amino acids.